This entry concerns a single T cell receptor (beta chain). This receptor's antigen is unknown. No much larger clonotype is one base removed from it; base qualities were not supplied. TCRbeta CDR3 regions were amplified from genomic DNA using the immunoSEQ Assay, a bias-controlled multiplex PCR. Processing in the source paper ran as follows. Within the assay, amplification of reference gene primers was used to estimate how many nucleated cells each sample contained. Sequence reads were collapsed and filtered to measure the absolute abundance of every unique TCRbeta CDR3 rearrangement. For each sample, productive Simpson clonality was calculated by taking the square root of Simpson's diversity index across productive rearrangements. The source is immuneACCESS, and TCRdb retained only in-frame sequences with V and J called. Part of the clones is not carried over; for the studies checked, unresolved V genes explain less than half of this, and the remainder is unexplained. V, J and clone size derive from that table, while D and trimming were established from the DNA sequence. The sample records hundreds of thousands of clones, roughly 90% of which are singletons. The ten largest clones take up 0.7% to 0.85% of the sample.

The data derive from a study of blood T cell repertoires in COVID-19 (dated by TCRdb to 2018 to 2021). About the investigation overall: The collaborator samples originated in the United States, Italy and Spain and spanned the acute and convalescent phases of COVID-19. The prospective study material was composed of cDNA or gDNA derived from T cells, B-cell-depleted T cells, or PBMCs. Deeply sampled blood TCRbeta repertoires from subjects exposed to, actively infected with, or recovered from COVID-19 were included in the dataset. The repertoires were released in a freely available public database meant as a resource for research on the immune response to SARS-CoV-2. Samples were obtained from the ongoing ImmuneRACE study (first 160 participants) and from 1,254 subjects provided by 6 global collaborators. A de-identified subject ID, COVID-19 status, age in years and sex were almost always included in the sample metadata. HLA class I and class II types, where available, came from metadata supplied by the sample provider rather than from assay-based typing. The investigation overall reported the following: Clinical and demographic metadata were provided uncurated, with the amount varying by source and participant.

Between the V and J ends, shortened by 1 base and 2 bases respectively, the junction contains 10 bases. Reading the germline V gene gives CDR1 SGHTA and CDR2 FQGNSA. The CDR3 measures 15 amino acids from cysteine to phenylalanine. CDR3 DNA is the only sequence kept; it has 45 bases, read in frame from the first base. In Seattle, one collaborating source enrolled patients while the infection was active and tracked those patients longitudinally over the course of disease. The collaborating institutions used their own protocols to collect whole blood in K2EDTA tubes. Collaborator samples were shipped for TCRbeta analysis as frozen whole blood, isolated PBMCs, or DNA extracted from either sample type.

This chain joins TRBV7-2 to TRBJ2-3, with the D gene call left open. The receptor comes from a man aged 18 to 29 with COVID-19, enrolled during active disease. Sequences were obtained from peripheral blood. The bases read TGTGCCAGCAGCTTAGGAGTAACAGACACAGATACGCAGTATTTT. Translated, it reads CASSLGVTDTDTQYF.